Shown below are 24 T cell receptor beta chains from a single sample sequenced in a study of shared clonotypes between healthy human individuals. Assay used: immunoSEQ multiplex PCR; TCRdb lists only in-frame clones, some missing. The sample contains 850,000 to 1,100,000 clones, roughly 77% of which appear only once. The specimen sequenced was memory CD4+ T cells from PBMCs. Subset described: CD45RA-negative fraction. These receptors originate from a man younger than 35 in good health. Some clones in this sample may be carry-over from other donors' samples.

This clone came up a few times. The chain has TRBV29-1 and TRBJ1-1; D ambiguous. V lost 6 bases, J lost 7 bases, and 15 bases lay in between. Per the germline V gene, CDR1 is SQVTM and CDR2 is ANQGSEA. CDR3 length: 12 amino acids. CDR3 in amino acids: CSVAKVGSEAFF. DNA for the CDR3: TGCAGCGTCGCCAAGGTTGGGAGTGAAGCTTTCTTT. Drawing the rest from reference TRBV29-1 and TRBJ1-1, the complete variable domain is SAVISQKPSRDICQRGTSLTIQCQVDSQVTMMFWYRQQPGQSLTLIATANQGSEATYESGFVIDKFPISRPNLTFSTLTVSNMSPEDSSIYLCSVAKVGSEAFFGQGTRLTVV.

This clone has just a few counts. The chain links TRBV2 to TRBJ2-1; TRBD2 aligns across 14 bases. Germline V gives CDR1 SNHLY, CDR2 FYNNEI. The CDR3 is 14 amino acids. V lost 8 bases to trimming and J lost 8 bases; unmatched junction nucleotides: 5. Here the CDR3 reads CASRPGLAGDEQFF. CDR3 DNA sequence: TGTGCCAGCCGCCCGGGACTAGCGGGAGATGAGCAGTTCTTC.

V usage is TRBV5-1 and J usage is TRBJ2-7; 8 bases match TRBD1. The CDR3 length is 15 residues. V gave up 0 bases and J gave up 6 bases; unmatched junction bases: 8. Germline V CDR1 and CDR2: SGHRS, YFSETQ. CDR3 residues: CASSLGVAGGSEQYF. For the CDR3, the DNA is TGCGCCAGCAGCTTGGGAGTCGCAGGGGGCTCCGAGCAGTACTTC. Variable domain in full (rest from reference TRBV5-1 and TRBJ2-7): KAGVTQTPRYLIKTRGQQVTLSCSPISGHRSVSWYQQTPGQGLQFLFEYFSETQRNKGNFPGRFSGRQFSNSRSEMNVSTLELGDSALYLCASSLGVAGGSEQYFGPGTRLTVT.

This clone was seen a few times. This sequence joins TRBV27 and TRBJ2-3; 8 bases map to TRBD2. V was pared by 3 bases and J by 0 bases, with 5 bases of the junction left unmatched. The CDR3 is made up of 16 amino acids. Per the germline V gene, CDR1 is MNHEY and CDR2 is SMNVEV (reference sequence). CDR3 sequence: CASSLMSSGSTDTQYF. CDR3 coding DNA: TGTGCCAGCAGTTTGATGTCTAGCGGGAGCACAGATACGCAGTATTTT.

Of note for this clone: The sample holds other DNA sequences that translate to the same CDR3. This chain uses TRBV5-1 with TRBJ1-1, with D unresolved. Germline values: CDR1 SGHRS, CDR2 YFSETQ. With 0 bases removed from V and 5 bases from J, the gap between germline ends came to 11 bases. The CDR3 spans 14 residues. The CDR3 loop is CASSLGGSRTEAFF. CDR3 nucleotide sequence: TGCGCCAGCAGCTTGGGAGGGTCGAGAACTGAAGCTTTCTTT.

The gene calls are TRBV18 and TRBJ1-5; tentative D call: TRBD1 (5 bases). Trimming removed 1 base at V and 4 bases at J, with 11 bases between. CDR3 length: 15 amino acids. Germline V gene sequence: CDR1 KGHSH, CDR2 LQKENI. The CDR3 loop is CASSPRRGPNQPQHF. Here the CDR3 DNA reads TGTGCCAGCTCACCACGAAGGGGCCCTAATCAGCCCCAGCATTTT.

The DNA for the CDR3 is TGTGCCAGCAGCTTGGACAGGGGAAACACAGATACGCAGTATTTT. Amino acid sequence: CASSLDRGNTDTQYF. The chain uses TRBV5-8 and TRBJ2-3; 7 nucleotides match TRBD1. This CDR3 spans 15 amino acids. Per germline, CDR1 SGHTS and CDR2 YDEGEE. V shed 0 bases, J shed 2 bases, and the junction held 3 bases outside the gene matches.

The genes are TRBV28 and TRBJ2-7; 9 nucleotides match TRBD1. The CDR3 runs 17 residues. Germline CDR1 reads MDHEN; CDR2 reads SYDVKM. V was clipped by 3 bases and J by 5 bases; unmatched bases: 14. The CDR3 is CASSFHAPGTGHHEQYF. As DNA, the CDR3 is TGTGCCAGCAGTTTTCACGCCCCCGGGACAGGGCACCACGAGCAGTACTTC.

This chain joins TRBV5-6 and TRBJ1-5; TRBD1 is a possible D gene (6 bases). Germline assignment: CDR1 SGHDT and CDR2 YYEEEE. Deletions cut 2 bases from V and 0 bases from J, with 9 bases between. The CDR3 spans 15 residues. CDR3 sequence: CASSLLGASNQPQHF. Written as DNA, the CDR3 is TGTGCCAGCAGCTTACTGGGGGCTAGCAATCAGCCCCAGCATTTT.

This clone has just one count. The chain joins TRBV5-6 to TRBJ2-1; TRBD1 agrees at 7 bases. Trimming at V came to 1 base and at J to 8 bases, leaving 9 bases not matched to a gene. There are 15 residues in the CDR3. CDR1 is SGHDT and CDR2 is YYEEEE in the germline V gene. CDR3 loop: CASSLKKDRFDEQFF. Written as DNA, the CDR3 is TGTGCCAGCAGCTTGAAAAAGGACAGGTTCGATGAGCAGTTCTTC.

This clone occurred once. The V and J genes are TRBV4-3 and TRBJ1-4; TRBD1 might be the D (5 bases). Germline lookup yields CDR1 LGHNA and CDR2 YSLEER. The V end was cut by 5 bases, the J end by 3 bases, with 10 bases between. The CDR3 sequence is 14 residues long. The CDR3 here is CASSLDTPNEKLFF. DNA for the CDR3: TGCGCCAGCAGCTTGGACACACCTAATGAAAAACTGTTTTTT.

This clone was observed a handful of times. A read error may be the cause here, since a much bigger clone is one base away. The chain recombines TRBV2 with TRBJ1-5, with TRBD1 matching 10 bases. CDR3 length equals 13 residues. V lost 6 bases and J lost 7; bases outside the gene matches: 3. CDR1 is SNHLY, CDR2 FYNNEI, per germline. The CDR3 DNA reads as TGTGCCAGCAGGGGGACAGGGGAACAGCCCCAGCATTTT. Amino acids: CASRGTGEQPQHF. Full variable domain (missing parts from reference TRBV2 and TRBJ1-5): EPEVTQTPSHQVTQMGQEVILRCVPISNHLYFYWYRQILGQKVEFLVSFYNNEISEKSEIFDDQFSVERPDGSNFTLKIRSTKLEDSAMYFCASRGTGEQPQHFGDGTRLSIL.

As concerns this clone: Germline and junction disagree at one end, which may indicate a read error. Other DNA variants within this sample encode the same CDR3. The chain has TRBV28 and TRBJ2-6; TRBD1 matches at 10 bases. Germline V gives CDR1 MDHEN, CDR2 SYDVKM. This CDR3 spans 17 amino acids. CDR3 protein: CASGSGTGVSGANVLTF. As DNA, the CDR3 is TGTGCCAGCGGTTCCGGGACAGGGGTCTCTGGGGCCAACGTCCTGACCTTC.

V gene TRBV9 combines with J gene TRBJ2-5; D remains unclear. Looked up from germline, CDR1 is SGDLS and CDR2 is YYNGEE. The CDR3 is 15 residues long. Trimming pared 3 bases from V and 1 base from J, leaving 13 bases between. Here the CDR3 DNA reads TGTGCCAGCAGCGGCTACCCGGGCGGCCAAGAGACCCAGTACTTC. Residues: CASSGYPGGQETQYF.

The V call is TRBV11-2, the J call TRBJ2-7, with a weak D call TRBD2 (6 bases). The CDR3 has 17 residues. Trimming cost V 4 bases and J 2 bases, with 21 bases left between them. Germline V gene sequence: CDR1 SGHAT, CDR2 FQNNGV. The CDR3 spells CASSSYGGVGTPYEQYF. In DNA, the CDR3 is TGTGCCAGCAGCTCTTACGGCGGGGTCGGGACTCCCTACGAGCAGTACTTC. The full variable domain, completed using reference TRBV11-2 and TRBJ2-7, is EAGVAQSPRYKIIEKRQSVAFWCNPISGHATLYWYQQILGQGPKLLIQFQNNGVVDDSQLPKDRFSAERLKGVDSTLKIQPAKLEDSAVYLCASSSYGGVGTPYEQYFGPGTRLTVT.

In this sample, this clone turned up a few times. The rearrangement uses TRBV7-3 and TRBJ1-2; no firm D call. Germline V gene sequence: CDR1 SGHTA, CDR2 FQGTGA. V was shortened by 5 bases and J by 3 bases, with 16 bases between the two germline ends. The CDR3 extends over 15 amino acids. The CDR3, as DNA: TGTGCCAGCAGCCCCAGCCTCGGCAGAGACTATGGCTACACCTTC. This encodes CASSPSLGRDYGYTF.

CDR3: CASSGTVQETQYF. The CDR3, as DNA: TGCGCCAGCAGCGGGACAGTCCAAGAGACCCAGTACTTC. The genes are TRBV5-1 and TRBJ2-5, with TRBD1 identical over 7 bases. The CDR3 is made up of 13 amino acids. Germline V gene sequence: CDR1 SGHRS, CDR2 YFSETQ. Germline trimming cut 4 bases from V and 1 base from J; bases unmatched to any gene: 1.

V usage is TRBV2 and J usage is TRBJ1-2; D not resolved. Looked up from germline, CDR1 is SNHLY and CDR2 is FYNNEI. The V end was cut by 3 bases, the J end by 5 bases, with 10 bases between. The CDR3 has 13 amino acids. CDR3 nucleotides: TGTGCCAGCAGTGACGCGCTCTATTATGGCTACACCTTC. It encodes CASSDALYYGYTF.

As regards this clone: At the DNA level, this CDR3 is encoded by other sequences in the same sample as well. The V call is TRBV28, the J call TRBJ2-7; 7 bases line up with TRBD1. Germline-derived CDR1 and CDR2 are MDHEN and SYDVKM. Germline trimming cut 5 bases from V and 2 bases from J; bases unmatched to any gene: 6. The CDR3 has 14 residues. In nucleotides, the CDR3 is TGTGCCAGCAGTCCGAGGGACAGAACCTACGAGCAGTACTTC. Amino acids: CASSPRDRTYEQYF.

This clone was observed once. The rearrangement joins TRBV28 to TRBJ1-1, with a weak D call TRBD1 (5 bases). Deletions cut 6 bases from V and 7 bases from J, with 18 bases between. This CDR3 is built from 14 residues. Germline lookup yields CDR1 MDHEN and CDR2 SYDVKM. This chain's CDR3 is CASRLLSGSSEAFF. As DNA, the CDR3 is TGTGCCAGCAGGCTCCTTTCAGGGTCGAGTGAAGCTTTCTTT.

Note on this clone: In the same sample, other DNA sequences code for this CDR3. This chain joins TRBV5-1 and TRBJ2-2; D possibly uses TRBD1 or TRBD2 (5 bases each). Germline lookup yields CDR1 SGHRS and CDR2 YFSETQ. V lost 4 bases and J lost 0, with 10 bases in between. This CDR3 is 15 amino acids long. The CDR3 region is CASSPLGANTGELFF. Here the CDR3 DNA reads TGCGCCAGCAGCCCTTTGGGGGCGAACACCGGGGAGCTGTTTTTT.

This clone has only a few counts. The sample has other DNA sequences that encode this CDR3 too. The J gene is TRBJ2-2, the V gene TRBV12-5; 14 nucleotides align to TRBD2. Germline V gene data show CDR1 as LGHNT and CDR2 as FRNRAP. This CDR3 comprises 17 residues. The junction had 2 bases not matched to a gene; V was cut back by 4 bases and J by 1 base. In nucleotides, the CDR3 is TGTGCTAGTGGTTCTGGGACTAGCGGGAGGAACACCGGGGAGCTGTTTTTT. Amino acids: CASGSGTSGRNTGELFF.

The rearrangement uses TRBV9 and TRBJ2-2; a possible D gene is TRBD1 (6 bases). V was pared by 5 bases and J by 1 base, with 9 bases between. CDR3 length: 14 amino acids. Germline CDR1 SGDLS, CDR2 YYNGEE. CDR3 in DNA: TGTGCCAGCAGGGGACATTGGAACACCGGGGAGCTGTTTTTT. Protein sequence: CASRGHWNTGELFF. Drawing the rest from reference TRBV9 and TRBJ2-2, the complete variable domain is DSGVTQTPKHLITATGQRVTLRCSPRSGDLSVYWYQQSLDQGLQFLIQYYNGEERAKGNILERFSAQQFPDLHSELNLSSLELGDSALYFCASRGHWNTGELFFGEGSRLTVL.

This rearrangement joins TRBV5-1 to TRBJ2-1; TRBD2 is a possible D gene (6 bases). From germline, CDR1 is SGHRS and CDR2 YFSETQ. The length of the CDR3 is 16 residues. Between the trimmed V and J ends, which lost 3 bases and 10 bases, there was a span of 23 bases. CDR3 loop: CASSSSGAGSAAEQFF. The CDR3 DNA reads as TGCGCCAGCAGCTCCTCGGGCGCGGGAAGTGCGGCGGAGCAGTTCTTC.